The present entry profiles one T cell receptor (beta chain) with its context. This clone was observed a few times. No cognate antigen has been identified for it. The sample holds no much larger clone one base away, and base qualities are not on file. The library came from the immunoSEQ multiplex PCR assay. A mixture of 60 forward primers for TCR Vbeta segments and 13 reverse primers for TCR Jbeta segments was used in the multiplex PCR. The CDR3 region of rearranged TCR beta genes was amplified from genomic DNA with a multiplex PCR assay. Amplified TCR beta libraries were sequenced as 87-base-pair reads on the Illumina HiSeq System. Regarding the original processing steps: Across the roughly 640 repertoires, a later analysis counted tens of millions of unique TCR beta chains, 8.5 million to 12 million of which were shared by at least two donors. A nearest-neighbor algorithm error-corrected the raw reads and collapsed the reads into unique sequences, merging closely related sequences to remove PCR and sequencing errors. V, D and J gene segments were assigned by aligning CDR3 sequences to IMGT reference sequences. Each retained sequence needed at least a six-nucleotide match to both a V gene segment and a J gene segment. A rearrangement counted as productive if the CDR3 had no stop codons and remained in frame with V and J, and every other rearrangement counted as non-productive. CDR3 was defined according to IMGT convention as the region running from the second conserved V-encoded cysteine to the conserved J-encoded phenylalanine. The earlier analysis of about 590 of the donors excluded sequences that lacked an unambiguous match to a single V gene segment. In an earlier analysis of 500 to 750 of the donors, V segments were called functional above 56.7% productive rearrangements and were called segregating when the between-donor standard deviation exceeded 5%. A statistical classification framework was built for diagnosing cytomegalovirus status from the catalog of TCR beta chain sequences. In a later analysis, V and J genes were assigned by comparing TCR nucleotide sequences against IMGT/GENE-DB human TR gene sequences. The TCRdist pipeline was used in a later analysis to assign CDR3 sequences and most-parsimonious VDJ recombination scenarios. In a later analysis, every TCR beta chain was defined by the combination of its CDR3 amino acid sequence and its V-gene family, and reads without a unique V-gene family were dropped. In a later analysis, 500 to 650 highly shared, low-generation-probability nucleotide sequences were removed to address suspected cross-contamination and a sequencing artifact. A later analysis calculated a clonal expansion index for each public chain from normalized within-repertoire ranks of inferred template counts. Generation probabilities in a later analysis came from a VDJ recombination model fitted to out-of-frame rearrangements, and those results were checked against IGoR. In a later analysis, hypergeometric tests were used to score TCR-TCR, TCR-HLA and TCR-CMV co-occurrence, with a repertoire-size bias correction applied to TCR pairs. A later analysis estimated false discovery rates by permuting HLA or CMV assignments 20 times. In a later analysis, co-occurring TCRs were grouped using DBSCAN, with TCRdist sequence similarity added in when clustering inside HLA-allele-positive subsets. Co-occurrence clustering excluded repertoires with fewer than 30,000 or more than 120,000 public chains, plus five with anomalous nucleotide sharing. TCRdb provides this immuneACCESS table in a form limited to in-frame rearrangements. Some clones are lacking; in checked studies, under half of them reflect an unresolved V gene, and why the rest are absent is not known. V and J calls and clone size come straight from that table; D and trimming were deduced from the DNA. This sample has around 170,000 clones in its table, and over 75% of those were observed once. The top ten hold 3.5% to 4% of the sample.

V loses 4 bases, J loses 6 bases, and the germline ends lie 9 bases apart. From cysteine to phenylalanine, the CDR3 is 11 amino acids long. Only CDR3 DNA remains: 33 bases, in frame from the first base. Taken from the germline V gene (reference sequence), the CDR1 and CDR2 loops are DFQATT and SNEGSKA. These data come from a study of cytomegalovirus exposure and HLA in healthy donors (TCRdb year 2017). Background for the entire study: An earlier analysis of some 620 of the donors reported about 300 Gb of sequence data and 117 million unique TCR beta sequences obtained from 150 million to 200 million T cells. Approximately 310 gigabases of sequencing data and 80 million or so unique TCR sequences were included in an early release covering 550 to 650 HLA-typed donors. Among the approximately 420 genotyped donors, roughly 80% belonged to the genetic ancestry cluster associated with self-reported Caucasian donors. The aim of the study was to test whether cataloging public T cell receptors could identify signatures of past pathogen exposure. The study profiled the T cell repertoires of hundreds of subjects by immunosequencing and related them to cytomegalovirus serostatus. Besides the first cohort of hundreds of subjects, a separate validation cohort made up of 120 or so different subjects was used. The study combined high-throughput TCR immunosequencing, statistical association of individual TCRs with disease status, and machine learning to predict cytomegalovirus infection status. A later analysis re-analyzed previously published TCR beta repertoires from 666 donors and added high-resolution HLA genotyping to study TCR occurrence patterns. In the later analysis, no new phenotypic data were used to find candidate immune exposures; instead, reliance was placed on TCR beta sequences and their occurrence across donors. To decide whether each TCR beta V gene segment behaved as functional or pseudogenic, an earlier analysis of approximately 620 of the donors relied on high-throughput TCR beta sequencing. Alongside the repertoire data, information on donor age, sex, ethnicity and CMV serostatus was compiled. A later genetic analysis took genome-wide SNP genotypes for about three fifths of the 666 donors and used that subset as a discovery cohort. All discovery cohort repertoires had been generated using a single sequencing platform. HLA typing covered class I and class II loci at four-digit resolution. The number of donors typed differed by locus, with roughly 629-640 for A, B, C, DRB1 and DQB1, roughly 550 for DQA1, nearly 610 for DPA1, and 472 for DPB1. About 5 DR-DQ haplotypes were handled as single units for association and clustering, since linkage in the cohort was strong. On average, around 230,000 unique TCR beta nucleotide sequences were sequenced per donor among about 400 genotyped donors of the cohort, with roughly 18% of those sequences being non-productive.

The full study reports these points: In vitro tests confirmed that a few of the cytomegalovirus-associated TCR beta chains recognize cytomegalovirus antigens. Sequencing depth was assumed to be roughly uniform across donors in the presence/absence analyses, though that assumption may not hold. The classifier was reported to diagnose cytomegalovirus status with high specificity and sensitivity in both the original cohort and the validation cohort. Several of the top co-occurrence clusters appeared to be linked to parvovirus B19, influenza, CMV and Epstein-Barr virus, according to a later analysis. Because some donors lacked HLA typing at each locus, the association tests relied only on the typed subset. It was suggested by the authors that the approach could potentially be generalized to other disease states and immunological phenotypes. The study gave a list of under 200 TCR beta chains associated with cytomegalovirus. A later analysis associated about 17,000 TCR beta sequences with specific HLA alleles at a false discovery rate of 0.05. In this cohort, only TCR beta chains were sequenced, and detectable features were limited by the absence of alpha or paired-chain data. A later genetic analysis associated a missense DCLRE1C variant with V-gene and J-gene trimming of TCR beta chains, and an independent cohort replicated the association. Across donors, most TCR sequences were observed very rarely, whereas some public TCRs were present in many individuals. A cluster of highly shared sequence variants was judged likely to be a technical artifact of the sequencing pipeline. Broadly in line with IMGT annotations, most TCR beta V segments showed up in productive rearrangements about 90% or about 30% of the time in an earlier analysis of around 600 of the donors. According to a later analysis, TCR association rates differed among HLA loci, with DRB1 alleles showing the most associated TCRs and HLA-C alleles showing the fewest. Some IMGT-functional V segments, including TRBV6-2 and TRBV6-3, could not be distinguished by the 87-base-pair reads and were therefore excluded. Linkage disequilibrium might explain the correlated functional status among segregating V segments, but an unknown experimental factor could not be excluded. A further reported finding was that TCR beta sequences accurately predicted the HLA-A and HLA-B alleles for most subjects in the first cohort. When HLA alleles, especially DR and DQ, strongly co-occurred, TCR associations were difficult to assign to individual alleles. For the cohort, immune exposure information was limited to CMV serostatus. A later analysis found that HLA-associated TCR beta chains were more clonally expanded and had lower generation probabilities than equally common non-associated chains. A later analysis found that most CMV-associated TCR beta chains appeared HLA-restricted, with HLA associations seemingly driven largely by CMV exposure. About 17 rarely observed V segments, including chromosome 9 orphons, were excluded from the earlier analysis of several hundred of the donors because counts were too low. In a later genetic analysis, fewer N-insertions in productive TCRs were reported among donors in an Asian-associated ancestry cluster than the roughly 640-donor mean.

The cohort was made up of approximately 670 healthy bone marrow donors. At the time of sampling, every cohort member was nominally healthy, though immune exposures that went unrecorded were likely present. The donor tested CMV seronegative, placing the donor among the 350 or so seronegative members of the cohort. Each donor provided a peripheral blood sample, and peripheral blood mononuclear cells were used for TCR beta sequencing. The Qiagen DNeasy Blood Extraction Kit was used to extract genomic DNA from the blood cell samples. This clonotype was sampled from a man aged 50 or older in good health and CMV-seronegative. The material sequenced was PBMCs. The chain joins TRBV20-1 to TRBJ1-1; a tentative D call is TRBD1 (6 bases match). The CDR3 loop reads CSAKQGSEAFF. The DNA reads TGCAGTGCTAAACAGGGATCTGAAGCTTTCTTT.